This T cell receptor beta chain was recorded in a study of vaccination and CD4 T cells after COVID-19. By its share, this clonotype is large (0.1 to 1%). Antigen specificity is unknown. Regarding treatment: approximately 10-day PBMC culture with coronavirus spike peptide pools or control peptides (ViraFEST assay). Once obtained from cultured CD4+ T cells, the DNA was sequenced using the Oncomine TCR Beta short-read assay. TCRdb passed the PCR reads through MiXCR, listing each CDR3 protein once. The table lists some 10,000 distinct CDR3 sequences, around three fifths of them singletons. This CDR3 has 13 amino acids. Trimming cost V 6 bases and J 5 bases, with 13 bases left between them.

The gene calls are TRBV12-3 or TRBV12-4 and TRBJ1-1, with D possibly being TRBD1 (5 bases). This sequence originates from a human donor who had recovered from COVID-19. The sample was CD4+ T cells from blood, cultured in vitro. The CDR3 sequence is CASRPPGGTEAFF. CDR3 DNA: TGTGCCAGCAGGCCGCCGGGGGGTACTGAAGCTTTCTTT.